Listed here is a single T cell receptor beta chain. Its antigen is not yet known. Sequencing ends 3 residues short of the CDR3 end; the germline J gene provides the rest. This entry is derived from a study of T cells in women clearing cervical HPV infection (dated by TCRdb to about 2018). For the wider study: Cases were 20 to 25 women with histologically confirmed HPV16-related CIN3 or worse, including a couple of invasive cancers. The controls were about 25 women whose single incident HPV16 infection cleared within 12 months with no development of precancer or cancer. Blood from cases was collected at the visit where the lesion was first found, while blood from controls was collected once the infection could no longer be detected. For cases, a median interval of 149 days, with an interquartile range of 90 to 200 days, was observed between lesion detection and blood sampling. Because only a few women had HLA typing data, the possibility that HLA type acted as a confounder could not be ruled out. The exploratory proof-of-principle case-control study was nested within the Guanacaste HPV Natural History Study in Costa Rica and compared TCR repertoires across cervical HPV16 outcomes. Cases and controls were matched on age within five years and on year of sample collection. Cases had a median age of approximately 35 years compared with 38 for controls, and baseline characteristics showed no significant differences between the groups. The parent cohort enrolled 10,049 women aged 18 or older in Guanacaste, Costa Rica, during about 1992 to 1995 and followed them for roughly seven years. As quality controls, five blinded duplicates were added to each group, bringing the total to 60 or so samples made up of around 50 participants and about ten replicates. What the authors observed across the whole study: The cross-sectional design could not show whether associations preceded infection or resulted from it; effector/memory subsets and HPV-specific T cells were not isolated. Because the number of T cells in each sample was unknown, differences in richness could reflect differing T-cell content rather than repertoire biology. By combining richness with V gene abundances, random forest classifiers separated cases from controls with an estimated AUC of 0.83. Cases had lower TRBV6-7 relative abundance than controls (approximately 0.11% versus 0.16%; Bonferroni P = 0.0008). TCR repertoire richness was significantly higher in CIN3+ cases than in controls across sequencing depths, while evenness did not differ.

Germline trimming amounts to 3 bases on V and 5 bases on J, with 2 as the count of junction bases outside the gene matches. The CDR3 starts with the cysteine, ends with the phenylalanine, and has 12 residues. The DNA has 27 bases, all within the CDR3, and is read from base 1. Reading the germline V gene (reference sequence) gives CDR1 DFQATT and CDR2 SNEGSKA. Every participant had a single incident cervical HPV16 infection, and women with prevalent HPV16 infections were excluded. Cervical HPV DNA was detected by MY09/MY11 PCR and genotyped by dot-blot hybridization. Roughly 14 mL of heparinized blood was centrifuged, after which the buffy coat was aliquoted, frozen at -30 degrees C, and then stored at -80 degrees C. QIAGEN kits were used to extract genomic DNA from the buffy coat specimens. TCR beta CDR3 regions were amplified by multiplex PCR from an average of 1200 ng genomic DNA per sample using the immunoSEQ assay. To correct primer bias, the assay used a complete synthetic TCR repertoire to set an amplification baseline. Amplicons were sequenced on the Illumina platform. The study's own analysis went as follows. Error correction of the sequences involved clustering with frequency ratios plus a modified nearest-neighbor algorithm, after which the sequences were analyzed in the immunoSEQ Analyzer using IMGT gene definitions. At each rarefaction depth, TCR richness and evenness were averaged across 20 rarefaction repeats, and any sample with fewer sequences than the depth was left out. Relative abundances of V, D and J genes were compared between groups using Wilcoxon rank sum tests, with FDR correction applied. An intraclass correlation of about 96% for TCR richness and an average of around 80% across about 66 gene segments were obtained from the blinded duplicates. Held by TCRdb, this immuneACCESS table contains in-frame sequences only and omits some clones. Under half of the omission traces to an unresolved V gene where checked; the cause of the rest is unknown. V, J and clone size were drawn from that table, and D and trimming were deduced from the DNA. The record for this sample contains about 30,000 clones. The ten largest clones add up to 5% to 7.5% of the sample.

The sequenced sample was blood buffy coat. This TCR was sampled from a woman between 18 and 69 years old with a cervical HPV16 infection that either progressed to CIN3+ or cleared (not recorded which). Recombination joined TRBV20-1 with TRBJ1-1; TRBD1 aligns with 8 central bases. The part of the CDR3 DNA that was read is TGCAGTGCTAGGGACAGGGAAACTGAA. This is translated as CSARDRETE. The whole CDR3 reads CSARDRETEAFF.